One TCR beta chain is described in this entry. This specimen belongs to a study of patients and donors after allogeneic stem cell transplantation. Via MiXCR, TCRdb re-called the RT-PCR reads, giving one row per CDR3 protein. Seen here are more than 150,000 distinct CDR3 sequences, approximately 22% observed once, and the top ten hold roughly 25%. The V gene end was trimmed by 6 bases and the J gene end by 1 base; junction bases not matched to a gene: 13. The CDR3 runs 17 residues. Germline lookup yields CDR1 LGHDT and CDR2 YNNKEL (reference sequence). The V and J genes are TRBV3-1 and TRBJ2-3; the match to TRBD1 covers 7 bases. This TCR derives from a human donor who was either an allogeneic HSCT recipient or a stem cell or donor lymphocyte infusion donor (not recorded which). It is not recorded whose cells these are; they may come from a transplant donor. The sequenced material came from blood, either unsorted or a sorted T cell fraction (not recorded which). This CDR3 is CASRDPFGQEGTDTQYF. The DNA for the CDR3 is TGTGCCAGCAGAGACCCTTTCGGACAGGAAGGCACAGATACGCAGTATTTT.